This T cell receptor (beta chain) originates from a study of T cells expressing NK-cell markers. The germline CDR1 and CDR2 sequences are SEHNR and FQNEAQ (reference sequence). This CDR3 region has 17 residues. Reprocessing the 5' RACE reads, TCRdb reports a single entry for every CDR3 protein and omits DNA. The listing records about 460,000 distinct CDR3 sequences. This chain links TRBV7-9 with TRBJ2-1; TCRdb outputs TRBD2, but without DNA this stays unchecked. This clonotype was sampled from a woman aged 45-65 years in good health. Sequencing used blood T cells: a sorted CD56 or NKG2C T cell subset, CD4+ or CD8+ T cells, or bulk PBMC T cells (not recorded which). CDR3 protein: CASSSLYGLAGRNEQFF.